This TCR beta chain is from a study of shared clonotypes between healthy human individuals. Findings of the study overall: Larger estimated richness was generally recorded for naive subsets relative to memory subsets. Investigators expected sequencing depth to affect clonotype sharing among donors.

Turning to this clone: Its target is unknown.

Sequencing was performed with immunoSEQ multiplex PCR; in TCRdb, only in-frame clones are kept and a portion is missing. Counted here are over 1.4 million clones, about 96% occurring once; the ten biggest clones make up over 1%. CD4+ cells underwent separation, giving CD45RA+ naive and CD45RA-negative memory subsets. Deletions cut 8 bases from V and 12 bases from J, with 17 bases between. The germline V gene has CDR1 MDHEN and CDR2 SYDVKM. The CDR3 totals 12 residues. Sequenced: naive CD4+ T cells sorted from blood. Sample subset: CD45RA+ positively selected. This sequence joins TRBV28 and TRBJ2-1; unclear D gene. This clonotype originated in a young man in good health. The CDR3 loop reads CASADRRARQFF. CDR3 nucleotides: TGTGCCAGCGCGGACCGACGGGCGAGGCAGTTCTTC.